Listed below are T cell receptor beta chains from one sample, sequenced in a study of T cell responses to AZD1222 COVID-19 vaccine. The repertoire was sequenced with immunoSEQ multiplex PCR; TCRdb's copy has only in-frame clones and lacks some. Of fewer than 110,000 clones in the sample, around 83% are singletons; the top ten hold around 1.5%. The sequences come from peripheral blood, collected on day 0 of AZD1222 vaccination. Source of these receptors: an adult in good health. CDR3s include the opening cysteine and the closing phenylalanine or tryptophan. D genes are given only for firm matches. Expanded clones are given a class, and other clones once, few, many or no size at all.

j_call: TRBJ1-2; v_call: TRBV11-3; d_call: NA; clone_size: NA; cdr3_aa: CASSLASGDGYTF; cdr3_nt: TGTGCCAGCAGCTTAGCATCAGGGGATGGCTACACCTTC
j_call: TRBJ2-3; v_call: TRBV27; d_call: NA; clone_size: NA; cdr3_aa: CASSIRTLTSTDTQYF; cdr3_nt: TGTGCCAGCAGTATCCGGACACTAACTAGCACAGATACGCAGTATTTT
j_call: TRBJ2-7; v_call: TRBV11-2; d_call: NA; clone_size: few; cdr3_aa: CASSPLRGRSYEQYF; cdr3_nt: TGTGCCAGCAGCCCCCTCCGGGGGCGCTCCTACGAGCAGTACTTC
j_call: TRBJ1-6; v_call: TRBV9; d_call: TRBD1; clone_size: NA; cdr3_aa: CASSVGVRTGGLSSPLHF; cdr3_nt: TGTGCCAGCAGCGTAGGGGTCAGAACAGGGGGCCTTTCTTCACCCCTCCACTTT
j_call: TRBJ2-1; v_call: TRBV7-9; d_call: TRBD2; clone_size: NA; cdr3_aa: CASSSYSGSSYNEQFF; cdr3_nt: TGTGCCAGCAGCTCGTATAGCGGGAGCTCCTACAATGAGCAGTTCTTC
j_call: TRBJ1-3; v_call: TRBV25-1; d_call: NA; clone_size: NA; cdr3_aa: CASSPRGSGNTIYF; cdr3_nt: TGTGCCAGCAGTCCTAGGGGGTCTGGAAACACCATATATTTT
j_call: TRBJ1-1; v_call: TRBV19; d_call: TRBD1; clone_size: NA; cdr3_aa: CASSMARTGFSEAFF; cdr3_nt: TGTGCCAGTAGTATGGCCAGGACAGGATTTTCTGAAGCTTTCTTT
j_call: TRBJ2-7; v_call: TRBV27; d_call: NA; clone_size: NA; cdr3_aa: CASSRLTELSYEQYF; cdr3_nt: TGTGCCAGCAGTAGATTGACAGAACTATCCTACGAGCAGTACTTC
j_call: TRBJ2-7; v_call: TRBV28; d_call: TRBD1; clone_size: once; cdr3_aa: CASRPTGGAYEQYF; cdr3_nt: TGTGCCAGCAGGCCAACAGGGGGCGCATACGAGCAGTACTTC
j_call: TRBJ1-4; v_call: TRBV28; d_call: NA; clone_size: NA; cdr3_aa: CASSLGWTAATNEKLFF; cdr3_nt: TGTGCCAGCAGTTTAGGTTGGACAGCTGCAACTAATGAAAAACTGTTTTTT
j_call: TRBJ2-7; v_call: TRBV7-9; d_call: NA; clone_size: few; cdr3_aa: CASSLMGEQYF; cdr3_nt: TGTGCCAGCAGCTTGATGGGGGAGCAGTACTTC
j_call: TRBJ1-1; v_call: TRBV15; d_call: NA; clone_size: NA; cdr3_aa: CATSRDLGQKEAFF; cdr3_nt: TGTGCCACCAGCAGAGATTTGGGTCAGAAGGAAGCTTTCTTT
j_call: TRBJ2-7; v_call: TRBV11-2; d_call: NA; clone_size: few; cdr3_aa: CASRSWGDLTYEQYF; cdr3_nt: TGTGCCAGCAGATCGTGGGGCGACCTCACCTACGAGCAGTACTTC
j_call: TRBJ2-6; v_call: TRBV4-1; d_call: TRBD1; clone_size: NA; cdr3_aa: CASSQPRGTGANVLTF; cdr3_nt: TGCGCCAGCAGCCAACCCAGGGGGACTGGGGCCAACGTCCTGACTTTC
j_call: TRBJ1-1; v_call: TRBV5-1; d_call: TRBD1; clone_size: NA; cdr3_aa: CASSRGQGANTEAFF; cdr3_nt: TGCGCCAGCAGCAGGGGACAGGGAGCGAACACTGAAGCTTTCTTT
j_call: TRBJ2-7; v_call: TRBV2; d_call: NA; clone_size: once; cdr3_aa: CASSLNRGPYEQYF; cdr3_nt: TGTGCCAGCAGCCTGAATCGCGGTCCCTACGAGCAGTACTTC
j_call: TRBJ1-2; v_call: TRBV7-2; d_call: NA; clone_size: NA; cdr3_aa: CASSTRQSSNYGYTF; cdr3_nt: TGTGCCAGCAGCACGAGACAGAGTTCTAACTATGGCTACACCTTC
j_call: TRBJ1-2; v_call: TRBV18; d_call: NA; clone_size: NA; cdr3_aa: CASSPPGHPGYTF; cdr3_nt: TGTGCCAGCTCACCACCGGGGCATCCTGGCTACACCTTC
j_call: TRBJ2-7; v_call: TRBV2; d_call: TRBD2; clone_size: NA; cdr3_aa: CASSGLAGASYEQYF; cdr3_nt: TGTGCCAGCAGTGGACTAGCGGGAGCATCCTACGAGCAGTACTTC
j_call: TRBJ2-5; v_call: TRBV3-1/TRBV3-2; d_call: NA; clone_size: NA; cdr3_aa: CASSQVFSGQETQYF; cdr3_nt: TGTGCCAGCAGCCAAGTTTTCAGCGGACAAGAGACCCAGTACTTC
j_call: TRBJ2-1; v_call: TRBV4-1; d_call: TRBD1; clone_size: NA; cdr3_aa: CASSQEGTGRRRNEQFF; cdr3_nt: TGCGCCAGCAGCCAAGAGGGGACAGGGAGGCGTCGCAATGAGCAGTTCTTC
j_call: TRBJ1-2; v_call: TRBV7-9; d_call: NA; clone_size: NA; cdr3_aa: CASSPSAGGYTF; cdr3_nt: TGTGCCAGCAGCCCGAGCGCGGGTGGCTACACCTTC
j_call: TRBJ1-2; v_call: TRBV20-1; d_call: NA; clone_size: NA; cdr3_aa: CSALANYGYTF; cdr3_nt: TGCAGTGCGCTCGCTAACTATGGCTACACCTTC
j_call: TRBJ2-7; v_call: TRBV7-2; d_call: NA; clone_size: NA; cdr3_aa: CASSFSGRAYEQYF; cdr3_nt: TGTGCCAGCAGCTTCTCCGGACGAGCCTACGAGCAGTACTTC
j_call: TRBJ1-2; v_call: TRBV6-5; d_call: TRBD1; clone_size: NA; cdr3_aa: CASSYSGQGNYGYTF; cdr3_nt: TGTGCCAGCAGTTACTCGGGACAGGGTAACTATGGCTACACCTTC
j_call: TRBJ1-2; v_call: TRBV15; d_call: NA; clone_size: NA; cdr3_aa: CATSRDSDSILYGYTF; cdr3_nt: TGTGCCACCAGCAGAGATTCAGACAGCATCCTCTATGGCTACACCTTC
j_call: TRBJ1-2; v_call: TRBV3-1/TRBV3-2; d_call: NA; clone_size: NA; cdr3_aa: CASSQMAGDGYTF; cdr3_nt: TGTGCCAGCAGCCAAATGGCAGGGGATGGCTACACCTTC
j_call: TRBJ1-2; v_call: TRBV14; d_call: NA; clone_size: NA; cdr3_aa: CASSQDWGPGYTF; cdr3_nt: TGTGCCAGCAGCCAAGATTGGGGTCCTGGCTACACCTTC
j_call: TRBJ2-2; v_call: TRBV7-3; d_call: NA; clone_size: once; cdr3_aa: CASSSSAFGELFF; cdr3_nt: TGTGCCAGCAGCTCATCCGCTTTCGGGGAGCTGTTTTTT
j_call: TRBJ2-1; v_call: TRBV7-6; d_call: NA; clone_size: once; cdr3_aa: CASSPSRGGEQFF; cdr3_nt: TGTGCCAGCAGCCCGTCCCGGGGCGGTGAGCAGTTCTTC
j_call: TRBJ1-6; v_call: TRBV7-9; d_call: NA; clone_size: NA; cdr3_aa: CASSLAPSYNSPLHF; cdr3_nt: TGTGCCAGCAGCTTAGCCCCCAGTTATAATTCACCCCTCCACTTT
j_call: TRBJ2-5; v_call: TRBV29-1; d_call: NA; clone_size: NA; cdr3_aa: CSLRQGETQYF; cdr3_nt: TGCAGCTTGAGACAAGGGGAGACCCAGTACTTC
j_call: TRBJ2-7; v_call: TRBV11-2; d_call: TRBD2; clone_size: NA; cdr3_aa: CASSPQGRGETEQYF; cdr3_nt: TGTGCCAGCAGCCCGCAGGGGCGGGGGGAGACCGAGCAGTACTTC
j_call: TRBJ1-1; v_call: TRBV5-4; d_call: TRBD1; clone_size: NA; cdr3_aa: CASRSGTGSNTEAFF; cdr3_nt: TGTGCCAGCAGATCTGGGACAGGTTCGAACACTGAAGCTTTCTTT
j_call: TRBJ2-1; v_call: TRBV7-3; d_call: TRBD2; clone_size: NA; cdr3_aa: CASSAGTSGYNEQFF; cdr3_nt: TGTGCCAGCAGCGCCGGGACTAGCGGCTACAATGAGCAGTTCTTC
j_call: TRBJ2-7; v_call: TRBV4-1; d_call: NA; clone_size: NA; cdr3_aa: CASSQENRVEQYF; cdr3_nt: TGCGCCAGCAGCCAGGAGAACAGGGTCGAGCAGTACTTC
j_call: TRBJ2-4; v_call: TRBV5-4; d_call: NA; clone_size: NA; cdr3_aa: CASSLAAGAKNIQYF; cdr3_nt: TGTGCCAGCAGCTTGGCGGCGGGAGCCAAAAACATTCAGTACTTC
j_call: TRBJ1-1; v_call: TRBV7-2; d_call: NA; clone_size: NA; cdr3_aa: CASSSIFRDTEAFF; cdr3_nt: TGTGCCAGCAGCTCAATCTTCCGGGACACTGAAGCTTTCTTT
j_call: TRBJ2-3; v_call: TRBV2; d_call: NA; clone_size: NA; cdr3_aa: CASRAVATITQYF; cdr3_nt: TGTGCCAGCAGGGCGGTCGCCACAATTACGCAGTATTTT
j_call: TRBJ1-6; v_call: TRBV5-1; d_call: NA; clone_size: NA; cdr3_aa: CASSLGQPRGPLHF; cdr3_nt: TGCGCCAGCAGCTTAGGACAGCCCCGGGGACCCCTCCACTTT
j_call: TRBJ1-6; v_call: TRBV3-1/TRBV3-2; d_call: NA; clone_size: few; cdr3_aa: CASSREGSPLHF; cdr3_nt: TGTGCCAGCAGCCGTGAGGGTTCACCCCTCCACTTT
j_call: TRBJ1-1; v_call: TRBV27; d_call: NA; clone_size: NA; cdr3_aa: CASSSRQGGTEAFF; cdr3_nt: TGTGCCAGCAGCTCGCGTCAGGGAGGGACTGAAGCTTTCTTT
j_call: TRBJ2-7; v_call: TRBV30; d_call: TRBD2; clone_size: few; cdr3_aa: CAWGRGLSYEQYF; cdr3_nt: TGTGCCTGGGGGAGGGGATTATCCTACGAGCAGTACTTC
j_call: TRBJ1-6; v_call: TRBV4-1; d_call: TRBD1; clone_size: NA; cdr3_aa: CASSLGQGVNSPLHF; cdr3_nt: TGCGCCAGCAGCCTCGGACAGGGAGTGAATTCACCCCTCCACTTT
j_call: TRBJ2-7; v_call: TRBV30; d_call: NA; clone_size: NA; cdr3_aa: CAWGGNDFSYEQYF; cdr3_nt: TGTGCCTGGGGAGGAAACGACTTTTCCTACGAGCAGTACTTC